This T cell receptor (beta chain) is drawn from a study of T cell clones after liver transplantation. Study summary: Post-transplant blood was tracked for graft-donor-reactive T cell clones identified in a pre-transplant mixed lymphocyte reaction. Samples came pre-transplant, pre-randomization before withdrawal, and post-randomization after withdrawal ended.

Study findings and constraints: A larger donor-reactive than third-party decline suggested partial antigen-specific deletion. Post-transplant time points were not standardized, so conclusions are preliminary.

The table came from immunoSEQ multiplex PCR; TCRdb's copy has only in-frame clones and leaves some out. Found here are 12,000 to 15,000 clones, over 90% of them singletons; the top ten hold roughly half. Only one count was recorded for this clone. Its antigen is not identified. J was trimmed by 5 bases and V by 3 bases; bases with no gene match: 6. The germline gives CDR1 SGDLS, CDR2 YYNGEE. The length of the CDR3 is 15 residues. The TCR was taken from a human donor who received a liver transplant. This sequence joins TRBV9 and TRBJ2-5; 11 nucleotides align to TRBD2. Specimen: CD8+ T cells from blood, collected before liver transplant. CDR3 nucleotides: TGTGCCAGCAGCGATACTAGCGGGAGTGTGGAGACCCAGTACTTC. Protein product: CASSDTSGSVETQYF.